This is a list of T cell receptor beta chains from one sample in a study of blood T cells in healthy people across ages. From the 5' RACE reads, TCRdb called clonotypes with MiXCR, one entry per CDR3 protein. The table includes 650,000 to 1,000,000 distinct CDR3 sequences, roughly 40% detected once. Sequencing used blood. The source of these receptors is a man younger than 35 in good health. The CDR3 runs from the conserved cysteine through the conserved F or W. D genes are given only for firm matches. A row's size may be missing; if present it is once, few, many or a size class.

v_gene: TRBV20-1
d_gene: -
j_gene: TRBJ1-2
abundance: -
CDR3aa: CSASRPIKAGYTF
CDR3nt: TGCAGTGCTAGTCGGCCCATCAAGGCCGGCTACACCTTC

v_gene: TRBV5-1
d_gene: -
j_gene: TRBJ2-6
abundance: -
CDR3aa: CASKGSSGANVLTF
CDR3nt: TGCGCCAGCAAGGGGAGCTCTGGGGCCAACGTCCTGACTTTC

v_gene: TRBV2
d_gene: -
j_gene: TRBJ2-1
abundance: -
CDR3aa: CASSDRGRGSYNEQFF
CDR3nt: TGTGCCAGCAGTGATAGGGGCAGGGGATCCTACAATGAGCAGTTCTTC

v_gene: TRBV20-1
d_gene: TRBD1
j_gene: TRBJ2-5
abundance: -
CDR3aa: CSAFDQGQGQETQYF
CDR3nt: TGCAGTGCTTTCGATCAGGGACAGGGGCAAGAGACCCAGTACTTC

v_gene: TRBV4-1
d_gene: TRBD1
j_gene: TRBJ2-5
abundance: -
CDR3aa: CASSQDGQDQETQYF
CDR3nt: TGCGCCAGCAGCCAAGACGGACAGGACCAAGAGACCCAGTACTTC

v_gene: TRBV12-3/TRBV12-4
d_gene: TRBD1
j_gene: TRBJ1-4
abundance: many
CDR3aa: CASSLNFDRAFF
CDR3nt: TGTGCCAGCAGTTTAAATTTCGACAGGGCGTTTTTT

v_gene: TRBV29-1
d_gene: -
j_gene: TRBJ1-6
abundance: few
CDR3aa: CSADSSPLRDSPLHF
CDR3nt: TGCAGCGCCGACAGTTCCCCCCTAAGGGATTCACCCCTCCACTTT

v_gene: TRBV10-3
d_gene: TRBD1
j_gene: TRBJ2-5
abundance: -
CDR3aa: CAISESTGTATQYF
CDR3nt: TGTGCCATCAGTGAGTCGACAGGGACGGCGACCCAGTACTTC

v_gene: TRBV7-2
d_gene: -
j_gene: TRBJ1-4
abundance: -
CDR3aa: CANWREKREKLFF
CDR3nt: TGTGCCAACTGGAGGGAGAAAAGGGAAAAACTGTTTTTT

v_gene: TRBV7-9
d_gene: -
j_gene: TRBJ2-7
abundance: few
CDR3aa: CASSSPRDRLNNEQYF
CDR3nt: TGTGCCAGCAGCTCCCCCCGCGACAGGCTAAACAATGAGCAGTACTTC

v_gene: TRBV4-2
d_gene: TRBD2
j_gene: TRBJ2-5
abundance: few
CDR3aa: CASSQDLGRVETQYF
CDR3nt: TGTGCCAGCAGCCAAGATCTCGGGAGGGTGGAGACCCAGTACTTC

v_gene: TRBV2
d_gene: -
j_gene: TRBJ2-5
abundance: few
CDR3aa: CASRRHPKPQETQYF
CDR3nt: TGTGCCAGCCGCCGCCACCCTAAACCCCAAGAGACCCAGTACTTC

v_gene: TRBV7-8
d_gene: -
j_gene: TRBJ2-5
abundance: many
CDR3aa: CASSLVWSIQTQYF
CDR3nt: TGTGCCAGCAGCTTAGTGTGGTCAATACAGACCCAGTACTTC

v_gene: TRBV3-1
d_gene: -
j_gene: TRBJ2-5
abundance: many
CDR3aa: CASSQDGRYQETQYF
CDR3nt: TGTGCCAGCAGCCAAGATGGCCGGTACCAAGAGACCCAGTACTTC

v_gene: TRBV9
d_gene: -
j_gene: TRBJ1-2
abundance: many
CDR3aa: CASSVEDNYGYTF
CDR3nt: TGTGCCAGCAGCGTAGAGGACAACTATGGCTACACCTTC

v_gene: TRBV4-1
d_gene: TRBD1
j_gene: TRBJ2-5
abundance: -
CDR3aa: CTSSSFTGGRSETQYF
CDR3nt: TGCACCAGCAGCTCCTTCACAGGGGGTCGATCAGAGACCCAGTACTTC

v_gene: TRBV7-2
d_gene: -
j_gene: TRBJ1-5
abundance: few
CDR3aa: CASSATGDRQPQHF
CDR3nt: TGTGCCAGCAGCGCGACAGGCGATCGTCAGCCCCAGCATTTT

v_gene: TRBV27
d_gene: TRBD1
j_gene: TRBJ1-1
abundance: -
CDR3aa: CASSTTGARGAFF
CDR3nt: TGTGCCAGCAGTACGACAGGGGCCCGTGGAGCTTTCTTT

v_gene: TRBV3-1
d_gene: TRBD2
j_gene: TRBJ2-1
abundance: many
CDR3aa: CASSRTSGGPNYNEQFF
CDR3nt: TGTGCCAGCAGCCGGACTAGCGGGGGACCTAACTACAATGAGCAGTTCTTC

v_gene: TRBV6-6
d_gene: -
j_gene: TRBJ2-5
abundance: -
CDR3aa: CASSYSLLETQYF
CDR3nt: TGTGCCAGCAGTTACTCGTTGCTAGAGACCCAGTACTTC

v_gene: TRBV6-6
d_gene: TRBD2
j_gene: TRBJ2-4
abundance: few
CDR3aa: CASSPPGGGNIQYF
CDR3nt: TGTGCCAGCAGCCCCCCTGGCGGGGGAAACATTCAGTACTTC

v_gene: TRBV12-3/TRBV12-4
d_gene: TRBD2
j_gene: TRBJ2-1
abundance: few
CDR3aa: CASSFSLAGGNPYNEQFF
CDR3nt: TGTGCCAGCAGTTTTTCACTAGCGGGGGGGAATCCCTACAATGAGCAGTTCTTC

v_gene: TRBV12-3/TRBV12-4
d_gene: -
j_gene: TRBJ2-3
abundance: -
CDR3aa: CASSLRGGALDTQYF
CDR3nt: TGTGCCAGCAGTTTAAGGGGGGGGGCATTAGATACGCAGTATTTT

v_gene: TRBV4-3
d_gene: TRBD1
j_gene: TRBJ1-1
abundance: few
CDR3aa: CASSQVGRDRGRTEAFF
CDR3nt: TGCGCCAGCAGCCAAGTGGGGCGGGACAGGGGTCGGACTGAAGCTTTCTTT

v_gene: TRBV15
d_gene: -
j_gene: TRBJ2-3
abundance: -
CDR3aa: CATSGVRGTDTQYF
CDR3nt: TGTGCCACCAGCGGAGTAAGGGGCACAGATACGCAGTATTTT

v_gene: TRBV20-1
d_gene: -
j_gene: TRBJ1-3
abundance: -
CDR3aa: CSARADSPGGNTIYF
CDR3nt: TGCAGTGCTAGGGCGGACAGTCCTGGGGGAAACACCATATATTTT

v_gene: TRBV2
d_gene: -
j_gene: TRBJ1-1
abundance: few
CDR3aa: CASSEGGPNTEAFF
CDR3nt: TGTGCCAGCAGTGAAGGAGGCCCGAACACTGAAGCTTTCTTT

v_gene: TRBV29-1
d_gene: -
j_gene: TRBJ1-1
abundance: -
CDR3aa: CSAGKESIGAFF
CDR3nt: TGCAGCGCCGGGAAGGAGTCCATAGGGGCTTTCTTT

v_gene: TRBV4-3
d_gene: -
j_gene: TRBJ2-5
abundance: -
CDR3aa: CASSQEWDSGVANEQYF
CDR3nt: TGCGCCAGCAGCCAAGAATGGGACAGCGGGGTTGCAAATGAGCAGTACTTC

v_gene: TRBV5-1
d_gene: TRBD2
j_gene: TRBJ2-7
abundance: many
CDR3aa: CASSLAGGKYEQYF
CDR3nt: TGCGCCAGCAGCTTGGCCGGGGGGAAATACGAGCAGTACTTC

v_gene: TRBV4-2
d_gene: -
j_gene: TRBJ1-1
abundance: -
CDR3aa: CASNEGSNTEAFF
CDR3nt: TGTGCCAGCAACGAGGGGTCGAACACTGAAGCTTTCTTT

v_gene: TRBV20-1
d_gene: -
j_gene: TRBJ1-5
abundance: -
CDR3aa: CSARDRDNQPQHF
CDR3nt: TGCAGTGCTAGAGACAGGGACAATCAGCCCCAGCATTTT

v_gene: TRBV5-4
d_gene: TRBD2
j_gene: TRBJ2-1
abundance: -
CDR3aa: CASTQPGLAGLEQFF
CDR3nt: TGTGCCAGCACCCAACCGGGACTAGCGGGCCTAGAGCAGTTCTTC